This T cell receptor (beta chain) was identified during a study of cytomegalovirus exposure and HLA in healthy donors. About this clone: Its antigen is unknown.

Germline V gives CDR1 SGDLS, CDR2 YYNGEE. This CDR3 comprises 16 residues. With 1 base clipped from V and 4 bases from J, the junction kept 4 bases outside the gene matches. Study observations and caveats: An ancestry cluster, one associated with Asian ancestry, reportedly showed fewer N-insertions than the roughly 610-donor mean in a later analysis. Usually a TCR sequence was rare, but some public TCRs were found in many donors. Available immune exposure information covered CMV serostatus only.

The study ran its PCR with 60 Vbeta and 13 Jbeta primers. The repertoire was sequenced with immunoSEQ multiplex PCR; TCRdb's copy has only in-frame clones and lacks some. The sample lists over 110,000 clones, approximately 83% seen once, with less than 3% in the top ten. Material: PBMCs. The chain uses TRBV9 and TRBJ2-3; TRBD2 agrees at 12 bases. The clonotype originates from a male donor in good health and CMV-seronegative. DNA for the CDR3: TGTGCCAGCAGCGTACTAGCGGGAGGGCCGGCAGATACGCAGTATTTT. It encodes CASSVLAGGPADTQYF. Combining the CDR3 with reference TRBV9 and TRBJ2-3 gives the whole variable domain DSGVTQTPKHLITATGQRVTLRCSPRSGDLSVYWYQQSLDQGLQFLIQYYNGEERAKGNILERFSAQQFPDLHSELNLSSLELGDSALYFCASSVLAGGPADTQYFGPGTRLTVL.